The T cell receptor (beta chain) described here comes from a study of regulatory T cells in long-lasting Graves disease. V gave up 4 bases and J gave up 0 bases; unmatched junction bases: 6. Germline CDR1 and CDR2: SGHRS and YFSETQ. The CDR3 is 16 residues long. There are many counts of this clonotype. Time point specified: newly diagnosed GD, antithyroid drugs for less than 3 months. RNA isolated from PBMCs was used to make the TCR library. In each case, Graves' disease was diagnosed per American Thyroid Association guidelines. Both iRepertoire HTBI primers and Arm-PCR of CDR3 regions were used to build the TCR beta libraries. Using its own MiXCR run on the multiplex PCR reads, TCRdb lists one record per CDR3 protein. The table records 530,000 or so distinct CDR3 sequences, 13% of them present only once. These data also formed part of another study, on T cells in Graves' hyperthyroidism and ophthalmopathy. That publication notes: Patients aged 18 to 65 with hyperthyroidism were newly diagnosed, with duration under 2 months. Uncontrolled infection, other autoimmune disease, pregnancy or lactation disqualified patients from enrolment.

The sample was peripheral blood mononuclear cells (PBMCs), taken at new diagnosis, from a patient treated with antithyroid drugs. The sequence came from a young man with Graves disease. V usage is TRBV5-1 and J usage is TRBJ2-1; TRBD2 agrees at 8 bases. CDR3 bases: TGCGCCAGCAGCATAAATGCGGGGGGCTCCTACAATGAGCAGTTCTTC. This codes for CASSINAGGSYNEQFF.